This TCR beta chain was recorded in a study of cytomegalovirus exposure and HLA in healthy donors. On the study more broadly: Among over 350 genotyped donors, approximately 80% fell in the Caucasian-associated ancestry cluster. The study, taken as a whole, reports: A later analysis showed that HLA-associated TCR beta chains had undergone more clonal expansion than equally common others.

On this clone: Its antigen is as yet unknown.

Looked up from germline, CDR1 is SGDLS and CDR2 is YYNGEE. This CDR3 has 14 residues. The V gene end was trimmed by 3 bases and the J gene end by 6 bases; junction bases not matched to a gene: 7. In the PCR, 60 Vbeta and 13 Jbeta primers were used. Original processing notes: Approximately 12 million of the roughly 77 million unique TCR beta chains counted in a later analysis were shared. The protocol was immunoSEQ multiplex PCR, while the TCRdb copy is restricted to in-frame clones and leaves out a portion. That table gives V, J and clone size, and the DNA gave D and trimming. The data show 200,000 to 250,000 clones, about 83% seen once.

The chain links TRBV9 to TRBJ1-2; TRBD1 matches 8 bases. This receptor was obtained from a human donor in good health. Sequenced material: PBMCs. The CDR3 loop reads CASSAYTGGDGYTF. The CDR3 nucleotides read TGTGCCAGCAGCGCCTATACAGGGGGGGATGGCTACACCTTC.